Here is one T cell receptor (beta chain) with its context. Per the germline V gene, CDR1 is MNHEY and CDR2 is SVGEGT. The CDR3 spans 17 residues. V dropped 2 bases and J dropped 5 bases, with 22 bases sitting between them. In the source study's methods: Using reference gene primer amplification, nucleated cell counts were estimated. Produced via immunoSEQ multiplex PCR; TCRdb's table is partial and in-frame only. That table furnishes V, J and clone size, whereas the DNA furnished D and trimming. Here the sample spans about 81,000 clones, approximately 91% being singletons. This entry comes from a study of blood T cell repertoires in COVID-19. Study-level information: Acute-phase and convalescent COVID-19 samples originated in the United States, Italy and Spain. In each case, the material was cDNA or gDNA derived from T cells, B-cell-depleted T cells, or PBMCs.

V and J are TRBV6-2 or TRBV6-3 and TRBJ2-7; TRBD2 might be the D (7 bases). The clonotype originates from a man in his sixties or seventies with active or convalescent COVID-19. The material sequenced was peripheral blood. The CDR3: CASSYPTHGQGGDEQYF. The CDR3, as DNA: TGTGCCAGCAGTTACCCTACACACGGACAAGGGGGGGACGAGCAGTACTTC.